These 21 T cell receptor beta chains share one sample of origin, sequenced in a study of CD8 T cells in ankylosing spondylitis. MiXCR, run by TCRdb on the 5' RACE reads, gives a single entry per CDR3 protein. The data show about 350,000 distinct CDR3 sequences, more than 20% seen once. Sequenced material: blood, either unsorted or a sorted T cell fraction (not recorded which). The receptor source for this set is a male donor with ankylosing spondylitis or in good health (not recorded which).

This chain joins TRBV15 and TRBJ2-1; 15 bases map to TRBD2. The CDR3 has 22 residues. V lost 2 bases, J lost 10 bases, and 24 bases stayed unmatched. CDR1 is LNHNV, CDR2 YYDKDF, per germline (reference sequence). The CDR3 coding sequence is TGTGCCACCAGCAGACATAGGACTAGCGGGGGGGCAATTAGAGGGTCCCCATTCGAGCAGTTCTTC. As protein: CATSRHRTSGGAIRGSPFEQFF.

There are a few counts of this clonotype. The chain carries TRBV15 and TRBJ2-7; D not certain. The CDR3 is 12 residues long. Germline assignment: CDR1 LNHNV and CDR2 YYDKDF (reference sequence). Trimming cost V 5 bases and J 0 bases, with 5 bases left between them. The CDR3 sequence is CATSSGSYEQYF. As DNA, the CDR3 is TGTGCCACCAGCTCGGGCTCCTACGAGCAGTACTTC.

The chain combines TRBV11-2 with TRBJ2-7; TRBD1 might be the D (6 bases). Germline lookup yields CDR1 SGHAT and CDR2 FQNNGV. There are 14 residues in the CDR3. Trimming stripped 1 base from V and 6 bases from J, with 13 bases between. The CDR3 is CASSLGQALGEQYF. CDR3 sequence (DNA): TGTGCCAGCAGCTTAGGACAGGCTTTGGGCGAGCAGTACTTC.

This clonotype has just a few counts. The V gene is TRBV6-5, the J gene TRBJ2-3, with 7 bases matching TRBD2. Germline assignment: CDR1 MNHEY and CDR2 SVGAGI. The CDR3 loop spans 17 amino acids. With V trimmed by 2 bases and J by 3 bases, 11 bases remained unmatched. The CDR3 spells CASSYRPAGRETDTQYF. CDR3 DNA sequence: TGTGCCAGCAGTTACAGACCAGCGGGGAGAGAAACAGATACGCAGTATTTT.

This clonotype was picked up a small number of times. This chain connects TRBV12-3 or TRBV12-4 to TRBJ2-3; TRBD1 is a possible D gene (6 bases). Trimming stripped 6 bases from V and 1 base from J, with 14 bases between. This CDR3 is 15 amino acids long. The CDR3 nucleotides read TGTGCCAGCAGAGAAACAGGGTCTGGCACAGATACGCAGTATTTT. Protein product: CASRETGSGTDTQYF.

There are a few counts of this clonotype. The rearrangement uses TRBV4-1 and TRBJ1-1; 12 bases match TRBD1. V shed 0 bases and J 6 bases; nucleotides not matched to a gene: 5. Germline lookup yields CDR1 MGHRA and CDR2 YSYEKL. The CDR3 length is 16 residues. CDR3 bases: TGCGCCAGCAGCCAAGAAGGGACAGGGGGCGCTTCTGAAGCTTTCTTT. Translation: CASSQEGTGGASEAFF.

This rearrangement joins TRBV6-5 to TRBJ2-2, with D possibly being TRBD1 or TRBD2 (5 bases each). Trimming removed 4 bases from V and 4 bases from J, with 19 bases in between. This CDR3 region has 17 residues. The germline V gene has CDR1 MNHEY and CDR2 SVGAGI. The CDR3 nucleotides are TGTGCCAGCAGTTTACCCCAGGGTACCGAGGGCACCGGGGAGCTGTTTTTT. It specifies CASSLPQGTEGTGELFF.

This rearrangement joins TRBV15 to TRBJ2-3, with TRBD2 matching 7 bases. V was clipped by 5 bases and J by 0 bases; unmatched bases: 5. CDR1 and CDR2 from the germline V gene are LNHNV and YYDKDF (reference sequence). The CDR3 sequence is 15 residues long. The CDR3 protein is CATSAGGTSTDTQYF. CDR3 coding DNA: TGTGCCACCAGCGCCGGGGGGACCAGCACAGATACGCAGTATTTT. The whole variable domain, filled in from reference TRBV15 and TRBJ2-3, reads DAMVIQNPRYQVTQFGKPVTLSCSQTLNHNVMYWYQQKSSQAPKLLFHYYDKDFNNEADTPDNFQSRRPNTSFCFLDIRSPGLGDTAMYLCATSAGGTSTDTQYFGPGTRLTVL.

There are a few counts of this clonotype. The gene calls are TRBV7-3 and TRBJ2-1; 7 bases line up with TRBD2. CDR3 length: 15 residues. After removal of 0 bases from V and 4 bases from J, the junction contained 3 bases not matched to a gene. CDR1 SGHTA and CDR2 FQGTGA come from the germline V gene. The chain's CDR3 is CASSLTVGGYNEQFF. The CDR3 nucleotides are TGTGCCAGCAGCTTAACGGTCGGGGGGTACAATGAGCAGTTCTTC.

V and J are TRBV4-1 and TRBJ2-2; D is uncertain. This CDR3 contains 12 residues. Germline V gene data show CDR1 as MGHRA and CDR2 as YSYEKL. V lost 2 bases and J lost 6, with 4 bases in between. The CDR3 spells CASSQRAGELFF. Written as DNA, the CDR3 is TGCGCCAGCAGCCAACGGGCCGGGGAGCTGTTTTTT.

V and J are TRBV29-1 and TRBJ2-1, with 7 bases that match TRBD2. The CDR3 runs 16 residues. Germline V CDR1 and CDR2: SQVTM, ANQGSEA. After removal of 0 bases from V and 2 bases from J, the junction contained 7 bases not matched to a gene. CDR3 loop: CSVEDPSGDTYNEQFF. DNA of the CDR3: TGCAGCGTTGAAGATCCTAGCGGCGACACCTACAATGAGCAGTTCTTC.

Here the CDR3 reads CASSYEGRGLSYTEAFF. DNA of the CDR3: TGTGCCAGCAGTTACGAGGGCAGGGGGCTTTCCTACACTGAAGCTTTCTTT. The gene calls are TRBV6-5 and TRBJ1-1, with 8 bases identical to TRBD1. The CDR3 is 17 amino acids. Unmatched junction bases numbered 11, after V lost 2 bases and J lost 3 bases. The V gene's germline CDR1 is MNHEY and CDR2 SVGAGI.

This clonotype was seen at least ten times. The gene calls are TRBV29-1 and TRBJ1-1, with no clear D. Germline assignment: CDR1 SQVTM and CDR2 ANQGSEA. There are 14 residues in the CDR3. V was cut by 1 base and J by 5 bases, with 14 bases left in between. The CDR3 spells CSVEGRGSVTEAFF. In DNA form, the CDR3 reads TGCAGCGTTGAAGGGCGGGGTTCGGTAACTGAAGCTTTCTTT.

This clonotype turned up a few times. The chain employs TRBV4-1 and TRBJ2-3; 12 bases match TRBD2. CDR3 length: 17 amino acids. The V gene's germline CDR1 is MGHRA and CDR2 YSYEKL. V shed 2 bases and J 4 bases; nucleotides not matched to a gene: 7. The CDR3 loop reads CASSQPASGGAPDTQYF. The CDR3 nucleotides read TGCGCCAGCAGCCAACCAGCTAGCGGGGGGGCCCCAGATACGCAGTATTTT.

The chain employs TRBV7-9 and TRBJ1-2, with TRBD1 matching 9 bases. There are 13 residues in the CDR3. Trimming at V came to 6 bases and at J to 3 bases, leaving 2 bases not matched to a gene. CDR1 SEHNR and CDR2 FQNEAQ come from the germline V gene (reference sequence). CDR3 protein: CASRTGGDYGYTF. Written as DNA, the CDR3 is TGTGCCAGCAGGACAGGGGGAGACTATGGCTACACCTTC.

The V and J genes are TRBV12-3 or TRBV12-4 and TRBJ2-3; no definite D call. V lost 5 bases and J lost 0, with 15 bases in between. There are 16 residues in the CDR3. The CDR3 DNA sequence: TGTGCCAGCAGTCCCTTGACACTTACTAGCACAGATACGCAGTATTTT. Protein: CASSPLTLTSTDTQYF.

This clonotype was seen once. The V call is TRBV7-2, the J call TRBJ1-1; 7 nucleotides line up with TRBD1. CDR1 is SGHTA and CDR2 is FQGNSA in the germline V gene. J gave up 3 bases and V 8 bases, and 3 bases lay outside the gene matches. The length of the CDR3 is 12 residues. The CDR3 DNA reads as TGTGCCAGCCGGACAGGCTACACTGAAGCTTTCTTT. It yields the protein CASRTGYTEAFF.

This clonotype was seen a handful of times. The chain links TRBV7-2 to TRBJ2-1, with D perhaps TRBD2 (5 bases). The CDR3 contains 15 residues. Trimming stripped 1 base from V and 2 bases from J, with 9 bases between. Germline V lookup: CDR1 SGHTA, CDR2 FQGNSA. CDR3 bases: TGTGCCAGCAGCTTAGGGGTAGCGCCCTACAATGAGCAGTTCTTC. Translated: CASSLGVAPYNEQFF.

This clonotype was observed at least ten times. In DNA form, the CDR3 reads TGTGCCAGCAGTTTACAGTATTATAGCAATCAGCCCCAGCATTTT. This translates into CASSLQYYSNQPQHF. This chain joins TRBV12-3 or TRBV12-4 and TRBJ1-5, with no clear D. The CDR3 totals 15 residues. Trimming left V 2 bases short and J 0 bases short, with 8 bases between.

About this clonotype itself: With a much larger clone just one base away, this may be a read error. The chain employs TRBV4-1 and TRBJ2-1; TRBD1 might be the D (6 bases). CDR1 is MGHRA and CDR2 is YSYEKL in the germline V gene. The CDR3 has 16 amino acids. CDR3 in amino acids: CASSQDPQGSYNVQFF. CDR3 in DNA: TGCGCCAGCAGCCAAGATCCACAGGGAAGCTACAATGTGCAGTTCTTC.

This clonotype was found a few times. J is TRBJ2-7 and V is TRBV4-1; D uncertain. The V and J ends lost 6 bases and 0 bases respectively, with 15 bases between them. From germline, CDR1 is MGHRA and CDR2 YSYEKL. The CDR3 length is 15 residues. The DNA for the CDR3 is TGCGCCAGCAGGTATTTAGACTCTCCCTCCTACGAGCAGTACTTC. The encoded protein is CASRYLDSPSYEQYF.